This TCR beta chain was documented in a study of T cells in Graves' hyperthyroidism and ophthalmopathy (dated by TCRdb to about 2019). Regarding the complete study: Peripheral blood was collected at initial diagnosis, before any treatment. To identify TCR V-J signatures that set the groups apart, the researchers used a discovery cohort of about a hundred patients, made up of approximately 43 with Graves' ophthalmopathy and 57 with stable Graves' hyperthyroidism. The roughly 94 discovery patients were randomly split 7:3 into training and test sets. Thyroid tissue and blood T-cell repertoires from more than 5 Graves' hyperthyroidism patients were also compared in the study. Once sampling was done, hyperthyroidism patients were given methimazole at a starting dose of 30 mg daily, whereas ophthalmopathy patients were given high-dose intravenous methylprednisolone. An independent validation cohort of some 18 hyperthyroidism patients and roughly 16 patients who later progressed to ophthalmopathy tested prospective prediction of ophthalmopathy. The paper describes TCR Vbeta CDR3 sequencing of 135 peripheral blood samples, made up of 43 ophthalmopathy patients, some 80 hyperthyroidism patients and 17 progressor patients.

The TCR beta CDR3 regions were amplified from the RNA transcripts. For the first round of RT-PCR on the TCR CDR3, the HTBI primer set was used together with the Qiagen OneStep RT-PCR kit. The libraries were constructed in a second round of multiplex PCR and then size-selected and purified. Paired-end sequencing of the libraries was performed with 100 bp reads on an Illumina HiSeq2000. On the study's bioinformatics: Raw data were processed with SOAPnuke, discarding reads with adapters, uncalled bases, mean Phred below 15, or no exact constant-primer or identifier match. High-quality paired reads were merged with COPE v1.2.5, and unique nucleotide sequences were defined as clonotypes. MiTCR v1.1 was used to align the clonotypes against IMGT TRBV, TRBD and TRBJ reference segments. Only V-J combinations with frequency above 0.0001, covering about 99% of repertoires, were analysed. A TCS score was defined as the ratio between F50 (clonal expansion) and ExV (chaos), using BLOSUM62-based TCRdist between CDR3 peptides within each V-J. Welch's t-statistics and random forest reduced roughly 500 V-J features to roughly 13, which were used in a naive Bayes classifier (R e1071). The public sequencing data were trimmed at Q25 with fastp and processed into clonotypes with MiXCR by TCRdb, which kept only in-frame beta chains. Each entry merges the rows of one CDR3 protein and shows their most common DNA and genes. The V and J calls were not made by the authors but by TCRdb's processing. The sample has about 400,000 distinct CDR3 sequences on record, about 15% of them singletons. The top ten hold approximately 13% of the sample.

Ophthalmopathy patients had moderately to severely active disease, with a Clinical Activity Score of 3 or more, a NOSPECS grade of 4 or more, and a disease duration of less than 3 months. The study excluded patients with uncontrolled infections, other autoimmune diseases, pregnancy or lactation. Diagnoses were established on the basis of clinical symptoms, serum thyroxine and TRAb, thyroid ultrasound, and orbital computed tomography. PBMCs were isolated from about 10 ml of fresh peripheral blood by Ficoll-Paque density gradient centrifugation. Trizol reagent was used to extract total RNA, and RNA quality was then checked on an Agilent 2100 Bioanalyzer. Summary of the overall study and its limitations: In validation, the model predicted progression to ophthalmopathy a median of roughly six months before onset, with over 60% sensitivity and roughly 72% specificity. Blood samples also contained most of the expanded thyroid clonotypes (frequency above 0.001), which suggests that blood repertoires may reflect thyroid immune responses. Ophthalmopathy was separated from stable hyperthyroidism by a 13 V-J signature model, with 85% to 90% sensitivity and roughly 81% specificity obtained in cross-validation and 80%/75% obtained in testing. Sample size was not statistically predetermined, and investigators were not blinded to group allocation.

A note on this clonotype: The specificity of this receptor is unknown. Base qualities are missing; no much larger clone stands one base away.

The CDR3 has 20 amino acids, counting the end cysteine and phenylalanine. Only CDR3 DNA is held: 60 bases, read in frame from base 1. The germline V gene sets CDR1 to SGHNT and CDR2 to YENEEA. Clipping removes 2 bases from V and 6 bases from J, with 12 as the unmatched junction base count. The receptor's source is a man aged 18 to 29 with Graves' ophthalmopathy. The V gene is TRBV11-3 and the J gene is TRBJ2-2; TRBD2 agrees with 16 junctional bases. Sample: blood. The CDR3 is CASSLFGTSGGAGDAGELFF. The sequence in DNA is TGTGCCAGCAGCTTATTCGGGACTAGCGGGGGGGCAGGAGACGCCGGGGAGCTGTTTTTT.